The 32 T cell receptor beta chains below were found in one sample sequenced in a study of OX40 agonist ivuxolimab in advanced cancers. Here immunoSEQ multiplex PCR was the method, and the copy in TCRdb shows in-frame clones only, minus some. There are roughly 32,000 clones in the sample; about four fifths occur only once, and about 18% lies in the top ten. The source material was CD4+ or CD8+ T cells sorted from blood, sampled in a trial of the OX40 agonist ivuxolimab. The receptors shown here come from an adult with an advanced solid tumor such as melanoma, head and neck, liver or kidney cancer.

The rearrangement links TRBV4-3 to TRBJ1-2; no definite D call. Germline CDR1 LGHNA, CDR2 YSLEER. The CDR3 length is 14 residues. Trimming stripped 4 bases from V and 4 bases from J, with 13 bases between. The CDR3 nucleotides are TGCGCCAGCAGCCCCACGACAACCAGCTATGGCTACACCTTC. Its translation: CASSPTTTSYGYTF.

The genes are TRBV28 and TRBJ1-2; D perhaps matches TRBD1 (5 bases). V dropped 6 bases and J dropped 2 bases, with 10 bases sitting between them. From germline, CDR1 is MDHEN and CDR2 SYDVKM. This CDR3 is 13 amino acids long. CDR3 bases: TGTGCCAGCAGCCAGGAGGGGAACTATGGCTACACCTTC. Encoded protein: CASSQEGNYGYTF.

J is TRBJ1-2 and V is TRBV19; D may be TRBD1 (5 bases). The germline CDR1 and CDR2 sequences are LNHDA and SQIVND (reference sequence). V gave up 5 bases and J gave up 0 bases, with 13 bases separating them. The CDR3 has 15 residues. The CDR3 region has the DNA TGTGCCAGTAGTCAGTCGGACACGACTAACTATGGCTACACCTTC. Amino acid sequence: CASSQSDTTNYGYTF.

The gene calls are TRBV29-1 and TRBJ2-7; D possibly corresponds to TRBD2 (5 bases). Germline V CDR1 and CDR2: SQVTM, ANQGSEA. The CDR3 is 12 amino acids. The V end lost 4 bases, the J end lost 3 bases, and 10 bases lay between the germline ends. The CDR3 loop reads CSVAGGNYEQYF. CDR3 DNA: TGCAGCGTTGCCGGAGGAAACTACGAGCAGTACTTC.

The chain couples TRBV28 to TRBJ1-1; 9 nucleotides line up with TRBD1. CDR1 and CDR2 from the germline V gene are MDHEN and SYDVKM. After removal of 6 bases from V and 5 bases from J, the junction contained 7 bases not matched to a gene. The CDR3 runs 14 residues. The CDR3 nucleotides are TGTGCCAGCAGGCCAGGGGACAGGGTAACTGAAGCTTTCTTT. Protein product: CASRPGDRVTEAFF. The variable domain in full, completed from reference TRBV28 and TRBJ1-1, reads DVKVTQSSRYLVKRTGEKVFLECVQDMDHENMFWYRQDPGLGLRLIYFSYDVKMKEKGDIPEGYSVSREKKERFSLILESASTNQTSMYLCASRPGDRVTEAFFGQGTRLTVV.

This chain links TRBV6-5 with TRBJ2-5; D call uncertain. The DNA end favors TRBJ2-7, so the J call may be wrong. Germline V gene sequence: CDR1 MNHEY, CDR2 SVGAGI. The CDR3 length is 13 residues. CDR3 sequence reads: CASSRSEVYEQYF. Here the CDR3 DNA reads TGTGCCAGCAGCCGGTCAGAGGTCTACGAGCAGTACTTC.

The V and J genes are TRBV5-4 and TRBJ2-1; D is undetermined. The germline V gene has CDR1 SGHNT and CDR2 YYREEE (reference sequence). The CDR3 covers 13 residues. Trimming took 5 bases from V and 8 from J, leaving 14 bases between them. The CDR3 spells CASRLVGLDEQFF. The DNA for the CDR3 is TGTGCCAGCAGGCTGGTAGGGCTCGATGAGCAGTTCTTC.

This chain joins TRBV13 and TRBJ2-7, with TRBD2 matching 9 bases. The trim removed 2 bases at V and 3 bases at J, leaving 2 bases unmatched. This CDR3 contains 14 residues. The germline V gene has CDR1 PRHDT and CDR2 FYEKMQ (reference sequence). The CDR3 bases are TGTGCCAGCAGCTTACTAGCGGGAAACTACGAGCAGTACTTC. Translated: CASSLLAGNYEQYF. Looking up the rest from reference TRBV13 and TRBJ2-7 gives the full variable domain: AAGVIQSPRHLIKEKRETATLKCYPIPRHDTVYWYQQGPGQDPQFLISFYEKMQSDKGSIPDRFSAQQFSDYHSELNMSSLELGDSALYFCASSLLAGNYEQYFGPGTRLTVT.

The V call is TRBV16, the J call TRBJ2-1; D not resolved. The V gene lost 0 bases and the J gene lost 3 bases, with 6 bases spanning the gap. Per the germline V gene, CDR1 is KGHSY and CDR2 is FQNENV. The CDR3 is made up of 14 amino acids. The CDR3 spells CASSQSANYNEQFF. CDR3 DNA sequence: TGTGCCAGCAGCCAATCTGCTAACTACAATGAGCAGTTCTTC. Full variable domain (remainder filled in from reference TRBV16 and TRBJ2-1): GEEVAQTPKHLVRGEGQKAKLYCAPIKGHSYVFWYQQVLKNEFKFLISFQNENVFDETGMPKERFSAKCLPNSPCSLEIQATKLEDSAVYFCASSQSANYNEQFFGPGTRLTVL.

The rearrangement links TRBV9 to TRBJ1-3; perhaps TRBD1 as D (5 bases). The CDR3 contains 17 residues. Germline CDR1 and CDR2: SGDLS and YYNGEE. The germline V and J ends were trimmed by 0 bases and 1 base, with 14 bases remaining between them. This chain's CDR3 is CASSVAPQGQSGNTIYF. The CDR3 nucleotides read TGTGCCAGCAGCGTAGCTCCGCAGGGTCAATCTGGAAACACCATATATTTT.

V gene TRBV5-4 combines with J gene TRBJ1-3, with 7 bases that match TRBD1. CDR1 and CDR2 from the germline V gene are SGHNT and YYREEE (reference sequence). The CDR3 consists of 14 residues. V dropped 4 bases and J dropped 8; count of bases not matched to a gene: 9. The CDR3 is CASSADRVADTIYF. The CDR3 coding sequence is TGTGCCAGCAGCGCTGACAGGGTGGCGGACACCATATATTTT.

The chain joins TRBV28 to TRBJ1-4; D remains unclear. This CDR3 comprises 13 residues. The V end was cut by 6 bases, the J end by 0 bases, with 5 bases between. CDR1 and CDR2 (germline): MDHEN, SYDVKM. CDR3: CASRSSTNEKLFF. The DNA for the CDR3 is TGTGCCAGCAGAAGCTCAACTAATGAAAAACTGTTTTTT. Combining the CDR3 with reference TRBV28 and TRBJ1-4 gives the whole variable domain DVKVTQSSRYLVKRTGEKVFLECVQDMDHENMFWYRQDPGLGLRLIYFSYDVKMKEKGDIPEGYSVSREKKERFSLILESASTNQTSMYLCASRSSTNEKLFFGSGTQLSVL.

The rearrangement uses TRBV28 and TRBJ1-4; TRBD1 agrees at 11 bases. V shed 6 bases and J 7 bases; nucleotides not matched to a gene: 7. Germline V CDR1 and CDR2: MDHEN, SYDVKM. The CDR3 has 15 amino acids. In DNA, the CDR3 is TGTGCCAGCAGCAAGATGGACAGGGGGCTTGAAAAACTGTTTTTT. Its protein product is CASSKMDRGLEKLFF.

This chain joins TRBV7-2 and TRBJ1-2, with 10 bases identical to TRBD1. The trim removed 6 bases at V and 4 bases at J, leaving 8 bases unmatched. The germline V gene has CDR1 SGHTA and CDR2 FQGNSA. There are 15 residues in the CDR3. CDR3 sequence reads: CASSPGTGVFYGYTF. The CDR3 DNA sequence: TGTGCCAGCAGTCCGGGGACAGGGGTATTCTATGGCTACACCTTC.

By sample share, this clone is medium-sized. This chain joins TRBV6-1 and TRBJ1-3; weak D call: TRBD1 (5 bases). Trimming shortened V by 0 bases and J by 4 bases, and 10 bases separated the two germline ends. The CDR3 totals 15 residues. CDR1 MNHNS and CDR2 SASEGT come from the germline V gene. The CDR3: CASSEAGDGGNTIYF. The DNA for the CDR3 is TGTGCCAGCAGTGAAGCAGGGGACGGCGGAAACACCATATATTTT.

J is TRBJ2-5 and V is TRBV5-1; tentatively, D is TRBD2 (5 bases). Germline assignment: CDR1 SGHRS and CDR2 YFSETQ. Trimming pared 4 bases from V and 6 bases from J, leaving 22 bases between. This CDR3 is built from 16 residues. For the CDR3, the DNA is TGCGCCAGCAGCCCCTACCCGGGGTACCATACCCAGACCCAGTACTTC. It codes for CASSPYPGYHTQTQYF.

The chain couples TRBV11-3 to TRBJ2-1, with 14 bases that match TRBD2. V shed 4 bases, J shed 12 bases, and the junction held 5 bases outside the gene matches. CDR3 length equals 14 residues. Germline V gives CDR1 SGHNT, CDR2 YENEEA. DNA for the CDR3: TGTGCCAGCAGCTCGGGACTAGCGGGAGCCGGGCAGTTCTTC. Translating it yields CASSSGLAGAGQFF.

The rearrangement joins TRBV6-4 to TRBJ1-5, with 10 bases identical to TRBD1. Germline trimming cut 0 bases from V and 2 bases from J; bases unmatched to any gene: 13. The CDR3 sequence is 20 residues long. The germline CDR1 and CDR2 sequences are MRHNA and SNTAGT. The CDR3 loop reads CASSDSRGDRGQVGNQPQHF. DNA for the CDR3: TGTGCCAGCAGTGACTCCCGAGGTGACAGGGGGCAAGTCGGCAATCAGCCCCAGCATTTT.

This chain connects TRBV25-1 to TRBJ1-2, with TRBD1 matching over 7 bases. Germline CDR1 MGHDK, CDR2 SYGVNS. The CDR3 loop spans 13 amino acids. V dropped 5 bases and J dropped 6; count of bases not matched to a gene: 6. CDR3 in DNA: TGTGCCAGCAGTACTACAGGGGAAGATGGCTACACCTTC. Translating gives CASSTTGEDGYTF.

The chain has TRBV6-1 and TRBJ1-3; D uncertain. The CDR3 spans 15 residues. Looked up from germline, CDR1 is MNHNS and CDR2 is SASEGT. Trimming left V 3 bases short and J 0 bases short, with 9 bases between. The CDR3 nucleotides are TGTGCCAGCAGTGACGACGTGAGCTCTGGAAACACCATATATTTT. Translated, it gives CASSDDVSSGNTIYF.

V and J are TRBV28 and TRBJ2-7; 7 bases are a match to TRBD1. Germline CDR1 and CDR2: MDHEN and SYDVKM. Unmatched junction bases numbered 10, after V lost 7 bases and J lost 4 bases. The CDR3 sequence is 14 residues long. The CDR3 DNA sequence: TGTGCCAGCATTGCGAGTGACAGGGCGTACGAGCAGTACTTC. Amino acid sequence: CASIASDRAYEQYF.

This chain uses TRBV29-1 with TRBJ2-1, with TRBD1 matching 8 bases. V lost 1 base and J lost 5; bases outside the gene matches: 4. CDR3 length equals 14 residues. Germline CDR1 is SQVTM and CDR2 is ANQGSEA. DNA for the CDR3: TGCAGCGTTGAAGTCGGACAGGGACACAATGAGCAGTTCTTC. Translated, it gives CSVEVGQGHNEQFF.

This clone has only a few counts. The chain couples TRBV7-9 to TRBJ1-1; 9 bases line up with TRBD1. Germline CDR1 reads SEHNR; CDR2 reads FQNEAQ (reference sequence). The CDR3 extends over 14 amino acids. With V trimmed by 1 base and J by 7 bases, 4 bases remained unmatched. CDR3 bases: TGTGCCAGCAGCTTAGTTGGGACAGGGTATGAAGCTTTCTTT. Protein sequence: CASSLVGTGYEAFF.

This clone was observed a handful of times. The chain employs TRBV19 and TRBJ2-7, with D perhaps matching TRBD1 (6 bases). V lost 9 bases to trimming and J lost 6 bases, with 12 bases between them. The CDR3 runs to 11 residues. Germline loops: CDR1 LNHDA, CDR2 SQIVND (reference sequence). This CDR3 is CASSTGSEQYF. CDR3 sequence (DNA): TGTGCCAGCTCTACAGGGAGCGAGCAGTACTTC.

This chain joins TRBV14 and TRBJ2-7, with D possibly TRBD1 on 5 matching bases. The germline V and J ends were trimmed by 3 bases and 7 bases, with 10 bases remaining between them. CDR1 is SGHDN, CDR2 FVKESK, per germline. This CDR3 region has 12 residues. Here the CDR3 reads CASSHSTVEQYF. The CDR3 bases are TGTGCCAGCAGCCATTCGACAGTAGAGCAGTACTTC.

This clone was detected once. The chain links TRBV23-1 to TRBJ2-5, with 14 bases identical to TRBD2. TRBV23-1 carries the ORF label, with uncertain function. V shed 7 bases and J 5 bases; nucleotides not matched to a gene: 12. This CDR3 has 17 residues. The CDR3 reads CASKAVVRTSGRETQYF. The CDR3 DNA reads as TGCGCCAGCAAAGCTGTCGTTAGGACTAGCGGGAGGGAGACCCAGTACTTC.

This clone was found once. This chain links TRBV25-1 with TRBJ2-3; the D is unclear. Looked up from germline, CDR1 is MGHDK and CDR2 is SYGVNS. The CDR3 sequence is 14 residues long. Trimming left V 0 bases short and J 1 base short, with 5 bases between. CDR3 bases: TGTGCCAGCAGTGAATACTGGGGCACAGATACGCAGTATTTT. Its protein product is CASSEYWGTDTQYF.

The V gene is TRBV7-2, the J gene TRBJ1-1, with 8 bases fitting TRBD1. This CDR3 region has 14 residues. The J segment lost 5 bases and the V segment lost 6 bases, leaving 8 bases of the junction unmatched. Germline loops: CDR1 SGHTA, CDR2 FQGNSA. CDR3 amino acids: CASSYNRGNTEAFF. CDR3 nucleotides: TGTGCCAGCAGTTATAACAGGGGGAATACTGAAGCTTTCTTT.

J is TRBJ2-2 and V is TRBV4-3, with 8 bases identical to TRBD1. V was clipped by 1 base and J by 5 bases; unmatched bases: 6. The CDR3 is 16 amino acids. Germline CDR1 LGHNA, CDR2 YSLEER. CDR3 region: CASSQVRDRPTGELFF. The CDR3 bases are TGCGCCAGCAGCCAAGTAAGGGACAGGCCTACCGGGGAGCTGTTTTTT.

This clone showed up just a few times. This sequence joins TRBV28 and TRBJ2-7, with 7 nucleotides matching TRBD2. The CDR3 extends over 12 amino acids. After removal of 6 bases from V and 6 bases from J, the junction contained 5 bases not matched to a gene. Germline lookup yields CDR1 MDHEN and CDR2 SYDVKM. The CDR3 region is CASRPVAGEQYF. DNA of the CDR3: TGTGCCAGCAGACCTGTAGCGGGCGAGCAGTACTTC.

This rearrangement joins TRBV28 to TRBJ2-1; D is unclear. Germline assignment: CDR1 MDHEN and CDR2 SYDVKM. The CDR3 spans 12 residues. V was trimmed by 8 bases and J by 0 bases, leaving 5 bases between them. DNA for the CDR3: TGTGCCAGCGTGAGCTCCTACAATGAGCAGTTCTTC. Translation: CASVSSYNEQFF.

The chain is built from TRBV28 and TRBJ2-1; D ambiguous. Trimming took 1 base from V and 6 from J, leaving 4 bases between them. The CDR3 contains 12 residues. The V gene's germline CDR1 is MDHEN and CDR2 SYDVKM. The CDR3 DNA reads as TGTGCCAGCAGTTTATCCGCCAATGAGCAGTTCTTC. This translates into CASSLSANEQFF.